Below are 29 T cell receptor beta chains sequenced from a single sample in a study of T cell responses to AZD1222 COVID-19 vaccine. The repertoire was sequenced with immunoSEQ multiplex PCR; TCRdb's copy has only in-frame clones and lacks some. The sample consists of approximately 100,000 clones, about nine tenths of them appearing once. The starting material was peripheral blood, obtained 28 days after the second dose of the MenACWY control vaccine. These receptors all come from an adult who received the MenACWY meningococcal vaccine as a control.

The chain recombines TRBV28 with TRBJ2-7, with 7 positions matching TRBD2. Trimming at V came to 1 base and at J to 2 bases, leaving 8 bases not matched to a gene. This CDR3 has 16 amino acids. Germline V lookup: CDR1 MDHEN, CDR2 SYDVKM. The CDR3 loop reads CASSLSGRGGTYEQYF. The CDR3 nucleotides read TGTGCCAGCAGTTTATCAGGGAGGGGAGGTACCTACGAGCAGTACTTC. Complete variable domain (other parts from reference TRBV28 and TRBJ2-7): DVKVTQSSRYLVKRTGEKVFLECVQDMDHENMFWYRQDPGLGLRLIYFSYDVKMKEKGDIPEGYSVSREKKERFSLILESASTNQTSMYLCASSLSGRGGTYEQYFGPGTRLTVT.

This chain uses TRBV3-1 (or the pseudogene TRBV3-2) with TRBJ2-2; possibly TRBD1 or TRBD2 for D (5 bases each). The germline V gene encodes CDR1 LGHDT and CDR2 YNNKEL (reference sequence). This CDR3 has 15 amino acids. V lost 2 bases and J 0 bases, leaving 7 bases between the germline ends. The CDR3 DNA is TGTGCCAGCAGCCAAAGAGGGGCGAACACCGGGGAGCTGTTTTTT. Translating gives CASSQRGANTGELFF.

The chain has TRBV28 and TRBJ2-7; D is possibly TRBD1 or TRBD2 (6 bases each). V shed 9 bases and J shed 2 bases, with 14 bases lying between them. Germline CDR1 is MDHEN and CDR2 is SYDVKM. The CDR3 contains 13 residues. CDR3 sequence reads: CASGRQGPYEQYF. Written as DNA, the CDR3 is TGTGCCAGTGGGAGGCAGGGGCCCTACGAGCAGTACTTC.

This chain joins TRBV21-1 and TRBJ2-7. TRBV21-1 is tagged as a pseudogene. The CDR3 loop spans 17 amino acids. As DNA, the CDR3 is TGTGCCAGCAGCAAAATAAGAGATCGATCAGATTACTACGAGCAGTACTTC. As protein: CASSKIRDRSDYYEQYF.

V usage is TRBV14 and J usage is TRBJ1-1; TRBD1 might be the D (5 bases). CDR3 length equals 15 residues. The germline gives CDR1 SGHDN, CDR2 FVKESK. V lost 1 base to trimming and J lost 4 bases, with 13 bases between them. CDR3 amino acids: CASSQVLGGGTEAFF. The CDR3 DNA is TGTGCCAGCAGCCAAGTCTTGGGGGGAGGCACTGAAGCTTTCTTT.

This chain links TRBV15 with TRBJ1-1; D gene uncertain. The CDR3 length is 13 residues. With 1 base removed from V and 8 bases from J, the gap between germline ends came to 11 bases. Germline lookup yields CDR1 LNHNV and CDR2 YYDKDF (reference sequence). CDR3 nucleotide sequence: TGTGCCACCAGCAGAGGCAATTTCTTAGAAGCTTTCTTT. Amino acids: CATSRGNFLEAFF. Full variable domain (remainder filled in from reference TRBV15 and TRBJ1-1): DAMVIQNPRYQVTQFGKPVTLSCSQTLNHNVMYWYQQKSSQAPKLLFHYYDKDFNNEADTPDNFQSRRPNTSFCFLDIRSPGLGDTAMYLCATSRGNFLEAFFGQGTRLTVV.

Here the CDR3 reads CASSKRSREKLFF. The CDR3 region has the DNA TGTGCCAGTAGTAAAAGGAGTCGGGAAAAACTGTTTTTT. V is TRBV19 and J is TRBJ1-4; D not resolved. Germline assignment: CDR1 LNHDA and CDR2 SQIVND (reference sequence). The CDR3 is made up of 13 amino acids. Trimming cost V 4 bases and J 8 bases, with 11 bases left between them.

The chain uses TRBV5-1 and TRBJ1-1; 7 nucleotides agree with TRBD1. The CDR3 is made up of 14 amino acids. The V gene end was trimmed by 2 bases and the J gene end by 2 bases; junction bases not matched to a gene: 3. The germline gives CDR1 SGHRS, CDR2 YFSETQ. The CDR3 region has the DNA TGCGCCAGCAGCTTCACAGGGGAAAACACTGAAGCTTTCTTT. Protein product: CASSFTGENTEAFF.

V gene TRBV7-3 combines with J gene TRBJ2-3, with 7 bases identical to TRBD1. This CDR3 is 15 amino acids long. CDR1 SGHTA and CDR2 FQGTGA come from the germline V gene. After removal of 6 bases from V and 0 bases from J, the junction contained 6 bases not matched to a gene. The CDR3 DNA reads as TGTGCCAGCAGTGCCGGGACAGCTAGCACAGATACGCAGTATTTT. It is translated as CASSAGTASTDTQYF.

V gene TRBV6-6 combines with J gene TRBJ2-5; D gene unclear. Trimming removed 8 bases at V and 6 bases at J, with 16 bases between. The CDR3 runs 13 residues. The V gene's germline CDR1 is MNHNY and CDR2 SVGAGI (reference sequence). CDR3: CASSRGRSQTQYF. The DNA for the CDR3 is TGTGCCAGCTCCCGCGGTCGAAGCCAGACCCAGTACTTC.

J is TRBJ2-7 and V is TRBV5-6; 11 bases align to TRBD2. CDR1 is SGHDT and CDR2 is YYEEEE in the germline V gene. The CDR3 covers 18 residues. With 1 base clipped from V and 3 bases from J, the junction kept 12 bases outside the gene matches. The CDR3, as DNA: TGTGCCAGCAGCTTGCTAGCGGGGGGAGATTTGGGTTTCTACGAGCAGTACTTC. Its translation: CASSLLAGGDLGFYEQYF.

The chain links TRBV6-5 to TRBJ1-2, with D unresolved. The CDR3 runs to 12 residues. Trimming stripped 6 bases from V and 6 bases from J, with 11 bases between. Germline V gives CDR1 MNHEY, CDR2 SVGAGI. CDR3 region: CASRLTPNGYTF. Written as DNA, the CDR3 is TGTGCCAGCAGACTTACACCGAATGGCTACACCTTC.

The V gene is TRBV18, the J gene TRBJ2-7; 7 bases are a match to TRBD2. Germline V lookup: CDR1 KGHSH, CDR2 LQKENI. There are 17 residues in the CDR3. Unmatched junction bases numbered 13, after V lost 4 bases and J lost 1 base. The CDR3, as DNA: TGTGCCAGCTCACGTTTACCTCCGGGGGGTTTGTCCTACGAGCAGTACTTC. Translated, it gives CASSRLPPGGLSYEQYF.

The chain couples TRBV10-3 to TRBJ2-7, with 9 nucleotides matching TRBD2. This CDR3 has 15 amino acids. Trimming removed 4 bases from V and 7 bases from J; junction bases left unmatched: 11. Germline V gene lookup returns CDR1 ENHRY and CDR2 SYGVKD. Here the CDR3 reads CAISGASGVSGEQYF. The CDR3 DNA follows: TGTGCCATCAGTGGGGCTAGCGGGGTGTCGGGGGAGCAGTACTTC.

This chain joins TRBV7-9 and TRBJ1-6; a weak D match, TRBD1 (5 bases). CDR3 size: 15 residues. Between the trimmed V and J ends, which lost 7 bases and 7 bases, there was a span of 17 bases. CDR1 is SEHNR and CDR2 is FQNEAQ in the germline V gene (reference sequence). As DNA, the CDR3 is TGTGCCAGCAACAGCCCTCGGACAATCAATTCACCCCTCCACTTT. Translating gives CASNSPRTINSPLHF.

The genes are TRBV28 and TRBJ1-3; 7 bases fit TRBD1. The CDR3 totals 14 residues. The germline gives CDR1 MDHEN, CDR2 SYDVKM. V shed 8 bases and J 3 bases; nucleotides not matched to a gene: 7. CDR3 DNA sequence: TGTGCCAGCCTACAGGGGTTGGGTGGAAACACCATATATTTT. As protein: CASLQGLGGNTIYF. The whole variable domain, remainder taken from reference TRBV28 and TRBJ1-3, is DVKVTQSSRYLVKRTGEKVFLECVQDMDHENMFWYRQDPGLGLRLIYFSYDVKMKEKGDIPEGYSVSREKKERFSLILESASTNQTSMYLCASLQGLGGNTIYFGEGSWLTVV.

The rearrangement uses TRBV28 and TRBJ1-6; D call uncertain. Germline V gene sequence: CDR1 MDHEN, CDR2 SYDVKM. This CDR3 has 13 amino acids. V gave up 8 bases and J gave up 6 bases, with 11 bases separating them. The CDR3 sequence: CASRSKGNSPLHF. In DNA, the CDR3 is TGTGCCAGCCGGTCGAAGGGTAATTCACCCCTCCACTTT.

The chain uses TRBV6-4 and TRBJ2-7; 9 bases are a match to TRBD1. V was pared by 5 bases and J by 1 base, with 6 bases of the junction left unmatched. There are 15 residues in the CDR3. Looked up from germline, CDR1 is MRHNA and CDR2 is SNTAGT. The chain's CDR3 is CASSLDGTGSYEQYF. In nucleotides, the CDR3 is TGTGCCAGCAGTCTCGATGGGACAGGGTCCTACGAGCAGTACTTC.

The gene calls are TRBV4-2 and TRBJ2-7; 9 bases match TRBD1. From germline, CDR1 is LGHNA and CDR2 YNFKEQ. CDR3 length: 13 residues. V was clipped by 8 bases and J by 1 base; unmatched bases: 3. CDR3 residues: CASRDRVSYEQYF. For the CDR3, the DNA is TGTGCCAGCCGGGACAGGGTGTCCTACGAGCAGTACTTC.

The rearrangement uses TRBV3-1 (or the pseudogene TRBV3-2) and TRBJ2-1; the match to TRBD2 covers 10 bases. Germline CDR1 is LGHDT and CDR2 is YNNKEL (reference sequence). This CDR3 is 15 amino acids long. V shed 1 base, J shed 10 bases, and the junction held 7 bases outside the gene matches. This CDR3 reads CASSQVTAGGPEQFF. CDR3 nucleotide sequence: TGTGCCAGCAGCCAAGTTACAGCGGGGGGGCCCGAGCAGTTCTTC.

The CDR3 region is CASSPPPGTGTYGYTF. In DNA form, the CDR3 reads TGTGCCAGCAGCCCACCCCCCGGGACAGGCACCTATGGCTACACCTTC. This chain joins TRBV5-4 and TRBJ1-2, with TRBD1 matching 8 bases. Germline V gives CDR1 SGHNT, CDR2 YYREEE (reference sequence). The CDR3 runs to 16 residues. With 4 bases clipped from V and 4 bases from J, the junction kept 12 bases outside the gene matches.

This chain connects TRBV5-4 to TRBJ1-5, with TRBD1 identical over 8 bases. With 3 bases clipped from V and 7 bases from J, the junction kept 3 bases outside the gene matches. CDR3 size: 13 residues. Germline-derived CDR1 and CDR2 are SGHNT and YYREEE (reference sequence). CDR3 loop: CASSSGQDQPQHF. The DNA of the CDR3 is TGTGCCAGCAGCTCGGGACAGGACCAGCCCCAGCATTTT.

In its sample, this clone was seen a few times. The rearrangement joins TRBV2 to TRBJ2-2; the D is unclear. Germline loops: CDR1 SNHLY, CDR2 FYNNEI. CDR3 length equals 13 residues. The V end was cut by 2 bases, the J end by 7 bases, with 8 bases between. Here the CDR3 reads CASSESTYGELFF. The DNA of the CDR3 is TGTGCCAGCAGTGAAAGTACCTACGGGGAGCTGTTTTTT.

The rearrangement uses TRBV14 and TRBJ2-7; tentatively, D is TRBD1 (5 bases). Deletions cut 4 bases from V and 7 bases from J, with 11 bases between. The V gene's germline CDR1 is SGHDN and CDR2 FVKESK. The CDR3 is 12 residues long. The CDR3, as DNA: TGTGCCAGCAGCCTAAGGGGTGGGGAGCAGTACTTC. Residues: CASSLRGGEQYF.

Details on this clone: The sample carries other DNA sequences with the same CDR3. J is TRBJ2-3 and V is TRBV6-2 or TRBV6-3; no definite D call. Deletions cut 3 bases from V and 6 bases from J, with 4 bases between. This CDR3 has 11 residues. The germline V gene encodes CDR1 MNHEY and CDR2 SVGEGT. The CDR3 here is CASSYADTQYF. CDR3 in DNA: TGTGCCAGCAGTTATGCGGATACGCAGTATTTT.

The chain recombines TRBV28 with TRBJ1-3; no clear D gene. The CDR3 runs to 15 residues. The V gene lost 4 bases and the J gene lost 8 bases, with 18 bases spanning the gap. The germline V gene has CDR1 MDHEN and CDR2 SYDVKM. The CDR3 DNA follows: TGTGCCAGCAGTTCGGGAGGAGCCGAGGCGGACACCATATATTTT. Translation gives CASSSGGAEADTIYF.

The V gene is TRBV19, the J gene TRBJ1-5; D is possibly TRBD1 (6 bases). V was clipped by 7 bases and J by 1 base, with 17 bases between them. The CDR3 is 16 amino acids. CDR1 LNHDA and CDR2 SQIVND come from the germline V gene (reference sequence). In nucleotides, the CDR3 is TGTGCCAGTACTCCTGGAGGCAGGGGAAGCAATCAGCCCCAGCATTTT. This codes for CASTPGGRGSNQPQHF.

The V call is TRBV7-9, the J call TRBJ2-2; D unclear. The V gene lost 4 bases and the J gene lost 7 bases, with 13 bases spanning the gap. The CDR3 loop spans 14 amino acids. Germline V gene sequence: CDR1 SEHNR, CDR2 FQNEAQ (reference sequence). The CDR3 reads CASSSITQNGELFF. CDR3 DNA: TGTGCCAGCAGCTCAATAACACAGAACGGGGAGCTGTTTTTT.

The chain has TRBV24-1 and TRBJ2-3; 7 positions match TRBD1. This CDR3 is built from 15 residues. Germline CDR1 KGHDR, CDR2 SFDVKD. J lost 5 bases, V lost 3 bases, and 7 bases had no gene match. The CDR3 sequence is CATSDMTGPGDTQYF. The CDR3 region has the DNA TGTGCCACCAGTGATATGACAGGGCCCGGAGATACGCAGTATTTT.